This T cell receptor (beta chain) was obtained from a study of T-cell reconstitution after alpha-beta-depleted transplantation in children. Regarding the study as a whole: Surviving recipient cells, namely T cells and thymic progenitors, were the source of high day-60 TCRbeta diversity in some patients. After one year, T-cell counts and TCRbeta diversity mostly came from new T cells. After transplant, at about two months, alpha-beta T cells were reportedly derived from several hundred expanded graft clones.

Germline CDR1 and CDR2: SQVTM and ANQGSEA. The CDR3 contains 8 residues. This clonotype has at least ten counts. Its specificity is unknown. The junction does not match germline at one end; this may be a read error. Unique molecular identifiers tagged the TCRbeta library. MiXCR, applied by TCRdb to the PCR reads, yields one record per CDR3 protein. The sample contains nearly 200,000 distinct CDR3 sequences, 5% to 6.5% of which appear only once. The receptor comes from a girl less than two years old with combined immunodeficiency, due to receive a stem cell transplant. The gene calls are TRBV29-1 and TRBJ1-2; D gene uncertain. The sequences come from PBMCs, collected before TCRalphabeta/CD19-depleted stem cell transplant. The CDR3 nucleotides are TGCAGCGTTGACATCTCAATCTTC. Amino acids: CSVDISIF.